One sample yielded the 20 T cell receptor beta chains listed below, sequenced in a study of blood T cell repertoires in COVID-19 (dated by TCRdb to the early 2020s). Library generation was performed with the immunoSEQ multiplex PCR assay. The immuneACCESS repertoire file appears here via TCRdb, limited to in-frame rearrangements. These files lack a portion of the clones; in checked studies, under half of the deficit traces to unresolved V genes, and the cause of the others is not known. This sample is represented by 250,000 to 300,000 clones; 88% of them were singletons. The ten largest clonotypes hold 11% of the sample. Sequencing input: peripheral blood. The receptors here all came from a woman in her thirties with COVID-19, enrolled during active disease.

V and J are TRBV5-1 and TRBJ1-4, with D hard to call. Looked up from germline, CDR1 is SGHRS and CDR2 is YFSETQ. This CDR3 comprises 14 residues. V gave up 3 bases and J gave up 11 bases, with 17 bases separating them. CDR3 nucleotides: TGCGCCAGCAGCTCAAACGTCCTGCCCAGTAAACTGTTTTTT. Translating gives CASSSNVLPSKLFF.

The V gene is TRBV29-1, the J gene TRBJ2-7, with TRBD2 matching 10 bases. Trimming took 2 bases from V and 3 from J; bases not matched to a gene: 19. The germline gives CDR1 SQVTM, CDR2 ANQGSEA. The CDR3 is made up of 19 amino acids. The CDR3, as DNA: TGCAGCGTTGAATACAGGAAGCGGGAGGGCTGGATCGAGAGCTACGAGCAGTACTTC. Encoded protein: CSVEYRKREGWIESYEQYF.

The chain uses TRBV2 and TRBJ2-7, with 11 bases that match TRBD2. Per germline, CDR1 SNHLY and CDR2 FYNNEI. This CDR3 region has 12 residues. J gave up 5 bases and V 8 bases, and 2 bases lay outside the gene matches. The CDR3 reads CASRLAGNEQYF. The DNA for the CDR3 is TGTGCCAGCCGACTAGCGGGAAACGAGCAGTACTTC.

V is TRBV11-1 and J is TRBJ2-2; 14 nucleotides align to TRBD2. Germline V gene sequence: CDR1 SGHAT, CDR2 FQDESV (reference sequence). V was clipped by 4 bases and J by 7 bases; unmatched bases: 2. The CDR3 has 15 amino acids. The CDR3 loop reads CASSSGTSGSGELFF. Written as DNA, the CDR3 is TGTGCCAGCAGCTCCGGGACTAGCGGGAGCGGGGAGCTGTTTTTT.

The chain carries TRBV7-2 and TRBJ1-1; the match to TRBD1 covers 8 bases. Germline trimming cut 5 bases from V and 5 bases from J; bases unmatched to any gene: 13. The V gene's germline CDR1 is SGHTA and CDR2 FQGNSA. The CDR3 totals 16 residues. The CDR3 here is CASSPNAGDRWTEAFF. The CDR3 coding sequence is TGTGCCAGCAGCCCAAACGCCGGGGACAGGTGGACTGAAGCTTTCTTT.

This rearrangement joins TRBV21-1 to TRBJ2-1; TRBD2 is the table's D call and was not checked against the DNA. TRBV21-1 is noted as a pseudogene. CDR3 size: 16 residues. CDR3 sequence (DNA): TGTGCCAGCACCCGACCGGGACTAGCGGGAGAGCGTGAGCAGTTCTTC. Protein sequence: CASTRPGLAGEREQFF.

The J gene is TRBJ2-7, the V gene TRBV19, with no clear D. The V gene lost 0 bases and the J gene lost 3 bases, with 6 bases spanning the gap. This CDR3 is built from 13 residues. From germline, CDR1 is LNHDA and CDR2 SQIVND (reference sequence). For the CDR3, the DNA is TGTGCCAGTAGTATAGATCAGTTCTACGAGCAGTACTTC. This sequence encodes CASSIDQFYEQYF.

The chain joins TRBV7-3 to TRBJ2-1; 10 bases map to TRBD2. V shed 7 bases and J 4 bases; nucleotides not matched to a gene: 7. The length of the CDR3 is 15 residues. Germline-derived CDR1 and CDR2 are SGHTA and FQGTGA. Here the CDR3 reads CASNLIAGGYNEQFF. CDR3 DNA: TGTGCCAGCAACCTCATAGCGGGAGGATACAATGAGCAGTTCTTC.

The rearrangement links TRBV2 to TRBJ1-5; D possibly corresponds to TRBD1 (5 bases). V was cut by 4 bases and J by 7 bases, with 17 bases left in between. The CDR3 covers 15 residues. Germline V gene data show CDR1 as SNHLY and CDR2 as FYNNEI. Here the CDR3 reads CASSAGTGYYQPQHF. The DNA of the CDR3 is TGTGCCAGCAGTGCCGGGACTGGGTATTACCAGCCCCAGCATTTT.

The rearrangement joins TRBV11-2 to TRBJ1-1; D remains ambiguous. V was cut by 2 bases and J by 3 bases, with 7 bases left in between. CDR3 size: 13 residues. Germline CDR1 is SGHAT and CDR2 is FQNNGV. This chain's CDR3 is CASSLSLYTEAFF. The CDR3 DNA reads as TGTGCCAGCAGCTTATCTCTGTACACTGAAGCTTTCTTT. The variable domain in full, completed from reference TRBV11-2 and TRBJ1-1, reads EAGVAQSPRYKIIEKRQSVAFWCNPISGHATLYWYQQILGQGPKLLIQFQNNGVVDDSQLPKDRFSAERLKGVDSTLKIQPAKLEDSAVYLCASSLSLYTEAFFGQGTRLTVV.

CDR3 DNA sequence: TGTGCCAGCAGCTCCGGGTCGCTCGGGGAAAAACTGTTTTTT. It codes for CASSSGSLGEKLFF. The chain couples TRBV7-6 to TRBJ1-4; D uncertain. Germline lookup yields CDR1 SGHVS and CDR2 FNYEAQ. V dropped 4 bases and J dropped 8 bases, with 14 bases sitting between them. The CDR3 extends over 14 amino acids. The full variable domain, with the rest looked up from reference TRBV7-6 and TRBJ1-4, is GAGVSQSPRYKVTKRGQDVALRCDPISGHVSLYWYRQALGQGPEFLTYFNYEAQQDKSGLPNDRFSAERPEGSISTLTIQRTEQRDSAMYRCASSSGSLGEKLFFGSGTQLSVL.

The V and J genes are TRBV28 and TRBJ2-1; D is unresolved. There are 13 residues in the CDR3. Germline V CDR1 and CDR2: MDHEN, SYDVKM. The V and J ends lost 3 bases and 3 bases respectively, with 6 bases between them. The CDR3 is CASSFSLYNEQFF. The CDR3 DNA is TGTGCCAGCAGTTTCTCTCTCTACAATGAGCAGTTCTTC.

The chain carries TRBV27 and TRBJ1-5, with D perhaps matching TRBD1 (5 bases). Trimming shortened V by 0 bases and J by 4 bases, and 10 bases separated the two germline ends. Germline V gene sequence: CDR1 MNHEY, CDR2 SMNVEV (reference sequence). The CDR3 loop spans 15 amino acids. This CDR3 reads CASSLSPQGNQPQHF. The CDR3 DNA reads TGTGCCAGCAGTTTATCGCCCCAGGGTAATCAGCCCCAGCATTTT.

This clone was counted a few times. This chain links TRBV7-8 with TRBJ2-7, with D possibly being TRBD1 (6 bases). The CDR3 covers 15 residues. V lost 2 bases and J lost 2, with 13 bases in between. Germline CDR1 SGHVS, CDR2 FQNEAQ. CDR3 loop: CASSLTQGLTYEQYF. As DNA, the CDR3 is TGTGCCAGCAGCTTAACCCAGGGGTTAACCTACGAGCAGTACTTC.

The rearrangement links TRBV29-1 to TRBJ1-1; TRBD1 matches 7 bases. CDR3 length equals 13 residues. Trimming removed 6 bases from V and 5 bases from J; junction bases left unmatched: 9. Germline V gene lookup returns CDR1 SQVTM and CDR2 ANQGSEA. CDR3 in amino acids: CSVVGGQRTEAFF. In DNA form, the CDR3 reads TGCAGCGTCGTCGGGGGACAGCGGACTGAAGCTTTCTTT.

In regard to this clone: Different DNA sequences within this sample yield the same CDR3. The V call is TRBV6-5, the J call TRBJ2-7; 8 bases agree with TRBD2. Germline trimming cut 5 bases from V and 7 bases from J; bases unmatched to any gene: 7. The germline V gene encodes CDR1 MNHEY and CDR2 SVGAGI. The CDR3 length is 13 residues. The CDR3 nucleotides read TGTGCCAGCAGTCGTCGGGAGGGGGGAGAGCAGTACTTC. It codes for CASSRREGGEQYF.

CDR3 DNA: TGCGCCAGCAGCATTTATAGCGCTAGCTCCTACAATGAGCAGTTCTTC. Translating it yields CASSIYSASSYNEQFF. The V call is TRBV5-1, the J call TRBJ2-1, with a weak D call TRBD2 (5 bases). Germline V gives CDR1 SGHRS, CDR2 YFSETQ. The CDR3 is 16 amino acids. Trimming cost V 4 bases and J 0 bases, with 14 bases left between them.

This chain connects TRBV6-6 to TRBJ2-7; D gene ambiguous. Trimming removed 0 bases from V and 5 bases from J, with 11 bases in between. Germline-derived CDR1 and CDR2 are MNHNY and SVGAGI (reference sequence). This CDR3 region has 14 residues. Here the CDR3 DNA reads TGTGCCAGCAGTTACTCTCACCTGAGCGACGAGCAGTACTTC. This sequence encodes CASSYSHLSDEQYF.

CDR3 protein: CATSRTGLLNEQFF. The CDR3 nucleotides read TGTGCCACCAGCCGAACGGGTCTCCTGAATGAGCAGTTCTTC. The chain links TRBV15 to TRBJ2-1; D gene uncertain. Looked up from germline, CDR1 is LNHNV and CDR2 is YYDKDF (reference sequence). This CDR3 region has 14 residues. Trimming cost V 5 bases and J 7 bases, with 15 bases left between them.

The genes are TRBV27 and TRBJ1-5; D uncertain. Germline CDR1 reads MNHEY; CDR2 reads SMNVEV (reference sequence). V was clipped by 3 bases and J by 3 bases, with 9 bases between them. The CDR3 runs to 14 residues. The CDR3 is CASSLGQFNQPQHF. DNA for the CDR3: TGTGCCAGCAGTTTGGGCCAGTTCAATCAGCCCCAGCATTTT.